The 31 T cell receptor beta chains reported below all come from one sample, sequenced in a study of CD8 T cells in Susac syndrome (dated by TCRdb to the late 2010s). The library was made by the immunoSEQ multiplex PCR assay. RNA was extracted with the RNeasy kit and about 0.5 to 1 ug was reverse transcribed using random hexamers. In-frame beta chains were kept once TCRdb had trimmed the public reads at Q25 with fastp and called clones with MiXCR. Merged by CDR3 protein, the rows form single entries marked with the most common genes and DNA. The sample yields 150,000 to 200,000 distinct CDR3 sequences; 92% were counted once. The ten largest account for about 0.073% of the sample. Material: CD4+ T cells from PBMCs. The receptors shown here come from a human donor in good health.

In this sample, this clonotype turned up once. Because the CDR3's place on the DNA is in doubt, the DNA is left out and the CDR3 is given as listed by TCRdb. The V and J genes are TRBV10-3 and TRBJ2-5; TRBD2 is the table's D call and was not checked against the DNA. Germline V gene lookup returns CDR1 ENHRY and CDR2 SYGVKD. The CDR3 comprises 15 residues, both ends counted. The CDR3 sequence is CATSGQAPGLGDQYF.

Here the CDR3 DNA reads TGCGCCAGCAGCCCCGTTAGGGCCGGAGGGAACACTGAAGCTTTCTTT. It is translated as CASSPVRAGGNTEAFF. The rearrangement joins TRBV4-1 to TRBJ1-1, with D hard to call. The V end was cut by 4 bases, the J end by 1 base, with 16 bases between. This CDR3 is 16 amino acids long. Looked up from germline, CDR1 is MGHRA and CDR2 is YSYEKL.

The chain has TRBV29-1 and TRBJ1-2; TRBD1 is a possible D gene (6 bases). In germline, CDR1 is SQVTM, CDR2 ANQGSEA. Deletions cut 8 bases from V and 6 bases from J, with 25 bases between. There are 15 residues in the CDR3. The CDR3 nucleotides read TGCAGCACCCAGGGGTCGGGGGTCGTAAAGGATGGCTACACCTTC. Amino acids: CSTQGSGVVKDGYTF.

In its sample, this clonotype was seen once. The V call is TRBV29-1, the J call TRBJ1-1; possible D gene TRBD1, 6 bases. Trimming took off 3 bases at V and 8 bases at J, with 19 bases between the two ends. Germline V gene lookup returns CDR1 SQVTM and CDR2 ANQGSEA. This CDR3 contains 14 residues. The CDR3 protein is CSVDDTGTTEEAFF. The CDR3 DNA reads TGCAGCGTTGACGACACCGGGACAACAGAGGAAGCTTTCTTT.

The V gene is TRBV18, the J gene TRBJ1-5; 8 bases are a match to TRBD1. The CDR3 is made up of 15 amino acids. V was pared by 2 bases and J by 4 bases, with 4 bases of the junction left unmatched. Germline CDR1 is KGHSH and CDR2 is LQKENI. CDR3 sequence: CASSPGQGRNQPQHF. CDR3 DNA sequence: TGTGCCAGCTCACCAGGACAGGGAAGGAATCAGCCCCAGCATTTT.

J is TRBJ2-5 and V is TRBV4-3; 7 positions match TRBD2. The CDR3 sequence is 16 residues long. Germline V lookup: CDR1 LGHNA, CDR2 YSLEER. The ends lost 0 bases at V and 1 base at J; junction bases unmatched: 5. The CDR3 is CASSQEGLAAQETQYF. The CDR3, as DNA: TGCGCCAGCAGCCAAGAGGGCCTAGCGGCCCAAGAGACCCAGTACTTC.

The gene calls are TRBV29-1 and TRBJ2-1; TRBD1 matches 7 bases. Germline V CDR1 and CDR2: SQVTM, ANQGSEA. The CDR3 length is 14 residues. Losses at the gene ends were 6 bases for V and 3 bases for J; bases not matched to a gene: 8. The CDR3 nucleotides read TGCAGCGTAAAGGGGGCGCGTCTCTACAATGAGCAGTTCTTC. It specifies CSVKGARLYNEQFF.

The CDR3 region has the DNA TGCGCCAGCAGCACGCCGGTACTAGCGGGAGTGGGTCAAGGTGAGCAGTTCTTC. Encoded protein: CASSTPVLAGVGQGEQFF. The genes are TRBV5-1 and TRBJ2-1; 11 nucleotides align to TRBD2. This CDR3 is built from 18 residues. J gave up 9 bases and V 4 bases, and 18 bases lay outside the gene matches. In germline, CDR1 is SGHRS, CDR2 YFSETQ.

This clonotype is a singleton in its sample. The genes are TRBV6-1 and TRBJ1-2; TRBD1 is a possible D gene (5 bases). CDR1 and CDR2 (germline): MNHNS, SASEGT. This CDR3 is 16 amino acids long. The ends were cut back, 6 bases at V and 4 bases at J, with 21 bases in the middle. The CDR3 reads CASSPGGRDGAYGYTF. The DNA of the CDR3 is TGTGCCAGCAGCCCCGGGGGGAGGGACGGGGCCTATGGCTACACCTTC.

This chain links TRBV2 with TRBJ1-1, with D tentatively TRBD1 (5 bases). Germline V gene lookup returns CDR1 SNHLY and CDR2 FYNNEI. V was cut by 8 bases and J by 2 bases, with 12 bases left in between. This CDR3 comprises 13 residues. The CDR3 DNA sequence: TGTGCCAGCTCCGAGGGGCCAAACACTGAAGCTTTCTTT. This codes for CASSEGPNTEAFF.

The chain uses TRBV3-1 and TRBJ2-2; 7 bases are shared with TRBD2. The germline V gene has CDR1 LGHDT and CDR2 YNNKEL (reference sequence). The CDR3 spans 15 residues. V was clipped by 4 bases and J by 4 bases; unmatched bases: 6. The CDR3 region is CASSPWQRGTGELFF. Written as DNA, the CDR3 is TGTGCCAGCAGCCCGTGGCAGCGGGGCACCGGGGAGCTGTTTTTT.

The chain is built from TRBV29-1 and TRBJ2-3, with D tentatively TRBD1 or TRBD2 (6 bases each). V was pared by 6 bases and J by 4 bases, with 23 bases between. The length of the CDR3 is 16 residues. Germline lookup yields CDR1 SQVTM and CDR2 ANQGSEA. Written as DNA, the CDR3 is TGCAGCGTGCATGGGGGGCAACCGGGCATATCAGATACGCAGTATTTT. Its protein product is CSVHGGQPGISDTQYF.

The chain has TRBV4-1 and TRBJ2-2, with D perhaps TRBD2 (7 bases). From germline, CDR1 is MGHRA and CDR2 YSYEKL. There are 16 residues in the CDR3. Trimming took off 4 bases at V and 7 bases at J, with 19 bases between the two ends. The CDR3 reads CASSLVWGGTGGELFF. As DNA, the CDR3 is TGCGCCAGCAGCCTCGTCTGGGGGGGCACGGGCGGGGAGCTGTTTTTT.

This clonotype was counted a single time. This rearrangement joins TRBV7-3 to TRBJ2-7, with TRBD1 matching 7 bases. The CDR3 totals 15 residues. Germline CDR1 is SGHTA and CDR2 is FQGTGA. Germline trimming cut 4 bases from V and 2 bases from J; bases unmatched to any gene: 8. CDR3 nucleotide sequence: TGTGCCAGCAGCTCAGTCGGGACAGCCACCTACGAGCAGTACTTC. Residues: CASSSVGTATYEQYF.

This clonotype turned up a few times. CDR3 residues: CASSLAGRSYEQYF. CDR3 DNA sequence: TGTGCCAGCAGCTTGGCAGGACGATCTTACGAGCAGTACTTC. This chain joins TRBV5-4 and TRBJ2-7; D uncertain. This CDR3 contains 14 residues. Germline assignment: CDR1 SGHNT and CDR2 YYREEE (reference sequence). Trimming stripped 0 bases from V and 4 bases from J, with 11 bases between.

V is TRBV28 and J is TRBJ2-3, with 7 bases identical to TRBD2. The CDR3 totals 13 residues. Germline values: CDR1 MDHEN, CDR2 SYDVKM. CDR3 nucleotides: TGTGGTGTGGGGCGGGAGATGGTAGATACGCAGTATTTT. Translation gives CGVGREMVDTQYF.

The J gene is TRBJ1-1, the V gene TRBV29-1, with D possibly being TRBD1 (5 bases). V shed 7 bases and J shed 0 bases, with 12 bases lying between them. The germline gives CDR1 SQVTM, CDR2 ANQGSEA. The CDR3 covers 13 residues. CDR3 amino acids: CSGTNGVNTEAFF. The CDR3 nucleotides read TGCAGCGGGACAAACGGCGTGAACACTGAAGCTTTCTTT.

This clonotype has a single count. This sequence joins TRBV7-2 and TRBJ2-5, with a weak D call TRBD2 (5 bases). This CDR3 contains 16 residues. V was pared by 2 bases and J by 5 bases, with 18 bases between. Germline assignment: CDR1 SGHTA and CDR2 FQGNSA. For the CDR3, the DNA is TGTGCCAGCAGCTTAAGTAGGCGAGGGTTGAGGGAGACCCAGTACTTC. Protein product: CASSLSRRGLRETQYF.

This clonotype was counted between two and nine times. V usage is TRBV5-1 and J usage is TRBJ2-7; 7 bases line up with TRBD2. After removal of 3 bases from V and 6 bases from J, the junction contained 9 bases not matched to a gene. Looked up from germline, CDR1 is SGHRS and CDR2 is YFSETQ. The CDR3 loop spans 14 amino acids. CDR3 sequence reads: CASSSGLVYSEQYF. The CDR3 DNA sequence: TGCGCCAGCAGCTCTGGACTAGTGTATAGCGAGCAGTACTTC.

The genes are TRBV5-5 and TRBJ2-4; the match to TRBD2 covers 7 bases. The CDR3 runs to 16 residues. Unmatched junction bases numbered 15, after V lost 4 bases and J lost 8 bases. Germline loops: CDR1 SGHKS, CDR2 YYEKEE (reference sequence). CDR3 bases: TGTGCCAGCAGCCTATCAATGGGGGGGGTCCTGGACATTCAGTACTTC. Translation: CASSLSMGGVLDIQYF.

The V and J genes are TRBV27 and TRBJ2-5, with TRBD1 matching over 11 bases. After removal of 3 bases from V and 1 base from J, the junction contained 4 bases not matched to a gene. This CDR3 has 16 amino acids. Looked up from germline, CDR1 is MNHEY and CDR2 is SMNVEV (reference sequence). CDR3 DNA: TGTGCCAGCAGTTTCCCGGGACAGGGGGGCCAAGAGACCCAGTACTTC. Its protein product is CASSFPGQGGQETQYF.

The chain is built from TRBV10-3 and TRBJ1-2; D call uncertain. V shed 0 bases and J shed 11 bases, with 19 bases lying between them. CDR3 length: 15 amino acids. Per the germline V gene, CDR1 is ENHRY and CDR2 is SYGVKD. CDR3 in DNA: TGTGCCATCAGTGAGTCGAACGGCCCCAGGCGGGGATACACCTTC. Amino acids: CAISESNGPRRGYTF.

The chain recombines TRBV12-3 or TRBV12-4 with TRBJ2-5; 7 bases agree with TRBD2. The CDR3 loop spans 15 amino acids. V lost 6 bases, J lost 5 bases, and 12 bases stayed unmatched. The CDR3 loop reads CASSLGGSGRETQYF. The CDR3 DNA is TGTGCCAGCAGCCTCGGGGGGTCGGGTCGGGAGACCCAGTACTTC.

This chain connects TRBV29-1 to TRBJ1-5; possibly TRBD1 for D (5 bases). CDR3 length: 16 amino acids. Germline CDR1 reads SQVTM; CDR2 reads ANQGSEA. The V end lost 6 bases, the J end lost 1 base, and 19 bases lay between the germline ends. The CDR3: CSVTLWGTESNQPQHF. CDR3 DNA sequence: TGCAGCGTGACCCTCTGGGGGACGGAAAGCAATCAGCCCCAGCATTTT.

The chain is built from TRBV5-1 and TRBJ2-7; 7 bases map to TRBD1. This CDR3 is built from 15 residues. CDR1 SGHRS and CDR2 YFSETQ come from the germline V gene. Trimming at V came to 4 bases and at J to 0 bases, leaving 7 bases not matched to a gene. The CDR3 loop reads CASSRDRTSSYEQYF. Here the CDR3 DNA reads TGCGCCAGCAGCCGGGACAGAACAAGCTCCTACGAGCAGTACTTC.

The chain employs TRBV29-1 and TRBJ2-5; D perhaps matches TRBD2 (5 bases). This CDR3 comprises 12 residues. Germline CDR1 is SQVTM and CDR2 is ANQGSEA. The V gene lost 2 bases and the J gene lost 5 bases, with 9 bases spanning the gap. The DNA for the CDR3 is TGCAGCGTTGAAAAAGGGAGCGAGACCCAGTACTTC. Translating it yields CSVEKGSETQYF.

The chain's CDR3 is CATSTGTGASGEPQHF. CDR3 in DNA: TGTGCCACCAGCACCGGGACAGGGGCCTCAGGGGAGCCCCAGCATTTT. V gene TRBV15 combines with J gene TRBJ1-5; TRBD1 matches 10 bases. The CDR3 runs to 16 residues. The germline V gene has CDR1 LNHNV and CDR2 YYDKDF (reference sequence). V shed 4 bases, J shed 8 bases, and the junction held 11 bases outside the gene matches.

The chain joins TRBV5-1 to TRBJ2-5; TRBD2 might be the D (6 bases). V lost 8 bases, J lost 5 bases, and 13 bases lay in between. Germline V gene lookup returns CDR1 SGHRS and CDR2 YFSETQ. This CDR3 region has 12 residues. The CDR3 DNA sequence: TGCGCCAGTTTCCGGGAGCAGGAGACCCAGTACTTC. Translation gives CASFREQETQYF.

The chain has TRBV7-9 and TRBJ1-1; D unclear. Germline CDR1 and CDR2: SEHNR and FQNEAQ (reference sequence). The CDR3 is 13 amino acids. Trimming stripped 2 bases from V and 0 bases from J, with 4 bases between. In DNA form, the CDR3 reads TGTGCCAGCAGCTTAAAGGTGAACACTGAAGCTTTCTTT. Translating gives CASSLKVNTEAFF.

V and J are TRBV24-1 and TRBJ2-2; D uncertain. This CDR3 spans 16 amino acids. V shed 4 bases and J shed 3 bases, with 14 bases lying between them. Germline assignment: CDR1 KGHDR and CDR2 SFDVKD. The CDR3 DNA sequence: TGTGCCACCAGTGACCCTGGACCCGGCGACACCGGGGAGCTGTTTTTT. This sequence encodes CATSDPGPGDTGELFF.

The chain carries TRBV30 and TRBJ2-7; 8 bases match TRBD1. Germline CDR1 reads GTSNPN; CDR2 reads SVGIG (reference sequence). CDR3 length: 13 amino acids. J gave up 2 bases and V 2 bases, and 2 bases lay outside the gene matches. The CDR3 loop is CAWSWTGTYEQYF. The CDR3 coding sequence is TGTGCCTGGAGTTGGACAGGGACCTACGAGCAGTACTTC.